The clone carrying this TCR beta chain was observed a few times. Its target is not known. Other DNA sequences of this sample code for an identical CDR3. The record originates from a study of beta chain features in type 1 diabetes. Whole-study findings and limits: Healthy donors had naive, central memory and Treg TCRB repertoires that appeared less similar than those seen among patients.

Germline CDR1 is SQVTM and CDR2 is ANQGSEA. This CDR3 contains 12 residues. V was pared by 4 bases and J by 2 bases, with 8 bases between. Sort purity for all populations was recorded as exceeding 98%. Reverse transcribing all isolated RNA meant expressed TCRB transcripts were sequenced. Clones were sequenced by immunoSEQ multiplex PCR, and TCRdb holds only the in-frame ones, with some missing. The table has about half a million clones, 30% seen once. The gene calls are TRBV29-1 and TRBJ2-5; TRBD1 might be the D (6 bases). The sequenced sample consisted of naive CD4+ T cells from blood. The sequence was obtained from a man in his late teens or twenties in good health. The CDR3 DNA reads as TGCAGCGTTGGGACAGCACAAGAGACCCAGTACTTC. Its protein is CSVGTAQETQYF.